One sample yielded the 18 T cell receptor beta chains listed below, sequenced in a study of cytomegalovirus exposure and HLA in healthy donors. PCR amplification relied on 60 Vbeta primers (plus 13 Jbeta primers). TCRdb's table, derived via immunoSEQ multiplex PCR, lists solely in-frame clones and lacks some. Among some 160,000 clones, around four fifths were seen once, and the ten largest hold about 2.6%. What was sequenced was PBMCs. Receptors originate from a boy under 10 years old in good health and CMV-seronegative.

This clone has a single count. The chain recombines TRBV4-1 with TRBJ2-4; TRBD2 matches at 16 bases. Germline CDR1 is MGHRA and CDR2 is YSYEKL. CDR3 length equals 18 residues. The J segment lost 0 bases and the V segment lost 4 bases, leaving 3 bases of the junction unmatched. The CDR3 sequence is CASSRGLAGGLAKNIQYF. DNA of the CDR3: TGCGCCAGCAGCCGGGGACTAGCGGGGGGGCTAGCCAAAAACATTCAGTACTTC.

This rearrangement joins TRBV25-1 to TRBJ2-1; D uncertain. CDR1 MGHDK and CDR2 SYGVNS come from the germline V gene. CDR3 length: 15 amino acids. Trimming took off 5 bases at V and 4 bases at J, with 15 bases between the two ends. The DNA for the CDR3 is TGTGCCAGCAGTTCTCTTGATGGCCTTTACAATGAGCAGTTCTTC. Translating gives CASSSLDGLYNEQFF.

This chain uses TRBV11-3 with TRBJ2-1, with 7 bases identical to TRBD1. Germline CDR1 and CDR2: SGHNT and YENEEA. CDR3 length: 19 residues. Trimming at V came to 1 base and at J to 0 bases, leaving 12 bases not matched to a gene. CDR3 sequence: CASSLVWDIQGSSYNEQFF. The CDR3 bases are TGTGCCAGCAGCTTAGTTTGGGACATACAGGGGAGCTCCTACAATGAGCAGTTCTTC. Full variable domain (outside the CDR3, taken from reference TRBV11-3 and TRBJ2-1): EAGVVQSPRYKIIEKKQPVAFWCNPISGHNTLYWYLQNLGQGPELLIRYENEEAVDDSQLPKDRFSAERLKGVDSTLKIQPAELGDSAVYLCASSLVWDIQGSSYNEQFFGPGTRLTVL.

The genes are TRBV18 and TRBJ2-3; 7 bases match TRBD2. The length of the CDR3 is 17 residues. Germline V gene sequence: CDR1 KGHSH, CDR2 LQKENI. The V gene end was trimmed by 1 base and the J gene end by 2 bases; junction bases not matched to a gene: 9. CDR3 residues: CASSPLYRGDATDTQYF. CDR3 DNA: TGTGCCAGCTCACCACTCTATCGGGGGGACGCCACAGATACGCAGTATTTT.

The genes are TRBV28 and TRBJ1-2; D not resolved. The germline V gene has CDR1 MDHEN and CDR2 SYDVKM. V was clipped by 1 base and J by 2 bases, with 8 bases between them. This CDR3 is built from 14 residues. The CDR3 DNA reads as TGTGCCAGCAGTTTATCGTACGAGAACTATGGCTACACCTTC. Amino acid sequence: CASSLSYENYGYTF.

The chain joins TRBV30 to TRBJ1-6, with D uncertain. The germline V and J ends were trimmed by 4 bases and 4 bases, with 14 bases remaining between them. This CDR3 has 15 amino acids. The V gene's germline CDR1 is GTSNPN and CDR2 SVGIG (reference sequence). CDR3 protein: CAWKIRVTYNSPLHF. The CDR3 coding sequence is TGTGCCTGGAAGATTCGTGTTACTTATAATTCACCCCTCCACTTT.

In this sample, this clone turned up a few times. The same CDR3 arises from other DNA sequences in this sample as well. This chain links TRBV6-5 with TRBJ1-4; TRBD1 matches at 10 bases. The CDR3 is 14 amino acids. The J segment lost 8 bases and the V segment lost 0 bases, leaving 0 bases of the junction unmatched. CDR1 MNHEY and CDR2 SVGAGI come from the germline V gene. This chain's CDR3 is CASSYSTGGEKLFF. The DNA for the CDR3 is TGTGCCAGCAGTTACTCGACAGGGGGCGAAAAACTGTTTTTT.

The rearrangement joins TRBV9 to TRBJ2-1; 7 nucleotides match TRBD1. The CDR3 length is 17 residues. Losses at the gene ends were 4 bases for V and 8 bases for J; bases not matched to a gene: 18. The germline gives CDR1 SGDLS, CDR2 YYNGEE. CDR3 in DNA: TGTGCCAGCAGCCCCGGGACAGCAACCACAAATATCGATGAGCAGTTCTTC. This translates into CASSPGTATTNIDEQFF. Combining the CDR3 with reference TRBV9 and TRBJ2-1 gives the whole variable domain DSGVTQTPKHLITATGQRVTLRCSPRSGDLSVYWYQQSLDQGLQFLIQYYNGEERAKGNILERFSAQQFPDLHSELNLSSLELGDSALYFCASSPGTATTNIDEQFFGPGTRLTVL.

The chain couples TRBV5-4 to TRBJ2-3; D possibly corresponds to TRBD2 (5 bases). V shed 4 bases and J shed 4 bases, with 10 bases lying between them. This CDR3 has 13 residues. Germline values: CDR1 SGHNT, CDR2 YYREEE (reference sequence). DNA for the CDR3: TGTGCCAGCAGCGGGAGCAGAGCAGATACGCAGTATTTT. It encodes CASSGSRADTQYF.

The V call is TRBV27, the J call TRBJ1-5; TRBD1 agrees at 8 bases. This CDR3 is 15 amino acids long. V trimming: 8 bases; J trimming: 6 bases; junction bases outside the gene matches: 12. Per germline, CDR1 MNHEY and CDR2 SMNVEV (reference sequence). This CDR3 reads CASSSCPGGCQPQHF. The CDR3, as DNA: TGTGCCAGCTCCTCGTGCCCAGGGGGCTGTCAGCCCCAGCATTTT.

The V gene is TRBV7-8, the J gene TRBJ1-2; 8 bases are a match to TRBD1. Germline CDR1 and CDR2: SGHVS and FQNEAQ. CDR3 length equals 19 residues. The V segment lost 2 bases and the J segment 10 bases; nucleotides outside the gene matches: 24. The DNA of the CDR3 is TGTGCCAGCAGCTTACGGCTGAGGGGCAGGGGGCAATCGACAAATATCTACACCTTC. Translation: CASSLRLRGRGQSTNIYTF. The variable domain in full, completed from reference TRBV7-8 and TRBJ1-2, reads GAGVSQSPRYKVAKRGQDVALRCDPISGHVSLFWYQQALGQGPEFLTYFQNEAQLDKSGLPSDRFFAERPEGSVSTLKIQRTQQEDSAVYLCASSLRLRGRGQSTNIYTFGSGTRLTVV.

The genes are TRBV9 and TRBJ1-6; D is undetermined. This CDR3 comprises 14 residues. CDR1 is SGDLS, CDR2 YYNGEE, per germline. Trimming removed 1 base from V and 9 bases from J, with 11 bases in between. In DNA form, the CDR3 reads TGTGCCAGCAGCGTACTGGGCTCCGCTTCACCCCTCCACTTT. This sequence encodes CASSVLGSASPLHF.

The V gene is TRBV10-3, the J gene TRBJ1-5; no reliable D call. Germline assignment: CDR1 ENHRY and CDR2 SYGVKD. The CDR3 is made up of 14 amino acids. Trimming stripped 4 bases from V and 3 bases from J, with 10 bases between. CDR3 coding DNA: TGTGCCATCAGTGTGCGAGCCGACAATCAGCCCCAGCATTTT. Protein sequence: CAISVRADNQPQHF.

This clone occurred once. The chain links TRBV6-1 to TRBJ2-3, with D hard to call. Per germline, CDR1 MNHNS and CDR2 SASEGT. The V and J ends lost 10 bases and 3 bases respectively, with 5 bases between them. The CDR3 is 10 residues long. This CDR3 is CATNTDTQYF. The CDR3 DNA sequence: TGTGCCACCAATACAGATACGCAGTATTTT.

The chain carries TRBV11-1 and TRBJ1-1, with D possibly TRBD1 on 6 matching bases. V was cut by 7 bases and J by 11 bases, with 17 bases left in between. CDR3 size: 12 residues. Germline V CDR1 and CDR2: SGHAT, FQDESV (reference sequence). In DNA, the CDR3 is TGTGCCAGCAACTCTCAGGCAGGGGTGGCTTTCTTT. Translation gives CASNSQAGVAFF.

The V and J genes are TRBV5-4 and TRBJ2-6; D is possibly TRBD2 (6 bases). This CDR3 is built from 18 residues. The V end lost 4 bases, the J end lost 0 bases, and 17 bases lay between the germline ends. Germline V gene sequence: CDR1 SGHNT, CDR2 YYREEE (reference sequence). The CDR3 nucleotides read TGTGCCAGCAGCCTACCCGGGGGTAAAAGCTCTGGGGCCAACGTCCTGACTTTC. The encoded protein is CASSLPGGKSSGANVLTF. Full variable domain (missing parts from reference TRBV5-4 and TRBJ2-6): ETGVTQSPTHLIKTRGQQVTLRCSSQSGHNTVSWYQQALGQGPQFIFQYYREEENGRGNFPPRFSGLQFPNYSSELNVNALELDDSALYLCASSLPGGKSSGANVLTFGAGSRLTVL.

This chain's CDR3 is CASSSRGRGSRWDTQYF. For the CDR3, the DNA is TGTGCCAGCAGCTCCCGCGGGAGAGGTTCACGATGGGATACGCAGTATTTT. J is TRBJ2-3 and V is TRBV7-9, with 7 bases identical to TRBD2. Trimming cost V 4 bases and J 6 bases; bases outside gene matches: 16. Germline V gene data show CDR1 as SEHNR and CDR2 as FQNEAQ (reference sequence). The CDR3 totals 17 residues.

The chain carries TRBV19 and TRBJ1-1, with 7 bases that match TRBD1. V lost 5 bases, J lost 0 bases, and 6 bases stayed unmatched. The CDR3 is 15 residues long. The germline V gene encodes CDR1 LNHDA and CDR2 SQIVND (reference sequence). CDR3 in DNA: TGTGCCAGTAGTGTAGGGGGACAGTTGAACACTGAAGCTTTCTTT. Residues: CASSVGGQLNTEAFF.